Below are 2 T cell receptor beta chains sequenced from a single sample in a study of blood T cell repertoires in COVID-19. Repertoires were generated with immunoSEQ multiplex PCR, while TCRdb's copy carries only in-frame clones and drops some. The sample lists 200,000 or so clones, approximately 81% occurring once. Sequenced material: peripheral blood. These receptors were taken from a woman aged 55 to 70 who had recovered from COVID-19.

The J gene is TRBJ1-2, the V gene TRBV19; no clear D. The CDR3 spans 13 residues. From germline, CDR1 is LNHDA and CDR2 SQIVND (reference sequence). V lost 4 bases, J lost 4 bases, and 10 bases lay in between. The CDR3 reads CASSSPVSYGYTF. CDR3 nucleotide sequence: TGTGCCAGTAGTAGCCCAGTGTCCTATGGCTACACCTTC.

This sequence joins TRBV5-1 and TRBJ1-4; 8 bases agree with TRBD1. After removal of 4 bases from V and 1 base from J, the junction contained 9 bases not matched to a gene. Looked up from germline, CDR1 is SGHRS and CDR2 is YFSETQ. This CDR3 spans 17 amino acids. CDR3 amino acids: CASSPFGRGQTNEKLFF. The DNA for the CDR3 is TGCGCCAGCAGCCCTTTTGGCAGGGGGCAAACTAATGAAAAACTGTTTTTT.